This T cell receptor beta chain was identified during a study of T cells in narcolepsy. The overall study: Patients with NT1 or NT2 and healthy control donors were enrolled.

Study outcomes and limitations: Healthy controls reportedly lacked the autoreactive clonotypes serially found in patients' blood.

With regard to this clone: Its antigen is unknown.

Trimming removed 2 bases at V and 2 bases at J, with 16 bases between. CDR3 length: 17 amino acids. Germline V gene data show CDR1 as SGHDN and CDR2 as FVKESK. The repertoire was sequenced with immunoSEQ multiplex PCR; TCRdb's copy has only in-frame clones and lacks some. In the table there are around 24,000 clones, over 65% of which are singletons. Sequenced material: memory (CD45RA-) CD4+ T cells from blood. The source of this sequence is a human donor in good health. The chain uses TRBV14 and TRBJ1-3; no firm D call. The CDR3 DNA reads TGTGCCAGCAGCCAAAGGGCTTCCAGTTTCACTGGAAACACCATATATTTT. Protein sequence: CASSQRASSFTGNTIYF.